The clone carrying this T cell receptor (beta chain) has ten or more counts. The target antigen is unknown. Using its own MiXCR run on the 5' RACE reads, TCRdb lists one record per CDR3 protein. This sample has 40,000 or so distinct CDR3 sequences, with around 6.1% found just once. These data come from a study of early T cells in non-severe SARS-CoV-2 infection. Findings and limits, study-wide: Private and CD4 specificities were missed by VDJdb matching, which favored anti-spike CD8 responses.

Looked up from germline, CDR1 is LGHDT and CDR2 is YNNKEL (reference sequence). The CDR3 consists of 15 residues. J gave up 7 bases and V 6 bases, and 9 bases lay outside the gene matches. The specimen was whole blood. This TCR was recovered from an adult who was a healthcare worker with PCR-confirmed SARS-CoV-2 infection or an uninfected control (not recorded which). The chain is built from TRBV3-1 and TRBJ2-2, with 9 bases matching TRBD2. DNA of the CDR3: TGTGCCAGCAGTAATAGCGGGGGAGCCATCGGGGAGCTGTTTTTT. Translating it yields CASSNSGGAIGELFF.